These T cell receptor beta chains were read from a single sample in a study of blood T cell repertoires in COVID-19. Using immunoSEQ multiplex PCR, the repertoire was profiled, and TCRdb retains in-frame clones only, with some absent. Seen here are 250,000 to 300,000 clones, 75% to 90% observed once, and the top ten hold roughly 13%. The sequencing sample was made of peripheral blood. The receptors were sampled from a woman in her 70s with COVID-19, enrolled during active disease. CDR3s include the opening cysteine and the closing phenylalanine or tryptophan. A D gene is named only where the DNA matches it firmly. Only some rows state a clone size, as once, few, many or a class for expanded clones.

d_gene,abundance,j_gene,v_gene,CDR3nt,CDR3aa
NA,NA,TRBJ1-1,TRBV9,TGTGCCAGCAGCACCTCATCAGGGCCGAACACTGAAGCTTTCTTT,CASSTSSGPNTEAFF
NA,NA,TRBJ2-3,TRBV18,TGTGCCAGCTCACGTACCGGAGGGGATACAGATACGCAGTATTTT,CASSRTGGDTDTQYF
NA,once,TRBJ2-7,TRBV7-2,TGTGCCAGCAGCTTAGTCCTCAGCTCCTACGAGCAGTACTTC,CASSLVLSSYEQYF
NA,once,TRBJ1-2,TRBV29-1,TGCAGCGTTGGGGCAGCCTTCGGCTATGGCTACACCTTC,CSVGAAFGYGYTF
TRBD1,once,TRBJ1-2,TRBV2,TGTGCCAGCAGCGGCCAGGGGGTGGGTAACTATGGCTACACCTTC,CASSGQGVGNYGYTF
TRBD1,NA,TRBJ1-2,TRBV27,TGTGCCAGCAGTTTCGCGGACAGGGGCTCTTATGGCTACACCTTC,CASSFADRGSYGYTF
NA,NA,TRBJ1-5,TRBV5-6,TGTGCCAGCAGCCTCGGAGGAGGTCAGCCCCAGCATTTT,CASSLGGGQPQHF
NA,NA,TRBJ2-7,TRBV19,TGTGCCAGTAGTATAGGAGAGGGCGAGCAGTACTTC,CASSIGEGEQYF
TRBD1,NA,TRBJ2-7,TRBV27,TGTGCCAGCAGTTTCCTAGGGACAGGGACCTACGAGCAGTACTTC,CASSFLGTGTYEQYF
TRBD2,NA,TRBJ2-7,TRBV27,TGTGCCAGCAGTTTATCCGGCCTAGCGGTAATCGGGCAGTACTTC,CASSLSGLAVIGQYF
NA,NA,TRBJ1-4,TRBV29-1,TGCAGCGTGAGAACTTGGGAGGGGGAAAAACTGTTTTTT,CSVRTWEGEKLFF
TRBD1,NA,TRBJ2-7,TRBV25-1,TGTGCCAGCAGACTCCGGGACAGGGATTCCTACGAGCAGTACTTC,CASRLRDRDSYEQYF
TRBD1,NA,TRBJ1-1,TRBV10-2,TGCGCCAGCAGCCCCGGGAGGGGGCTTTCGAACACTGAAGCTTTCTTT,CASSPGRGLSNTEAFF
TRBD1,few,TRBJ1-5,TRBV6-5,TGTGCCAGCAGTTCCGGTCGACAGGGGCTCAATCAGCCCCAGCATTTT,CASSSGRQGLNQPQHF
TRBD2,NA,TRBJ2-1,TRBV5-1,TGCGCCAGCAGCTTGTCGAGCGGGGGGGCCAATGAGCAGTTCTTC,CASSLSSGGANEQFF
NA,NA,TRBJ1-3,TRBV3-1/TRBV3-2,TGTGCCAGCAGCCAAGCTCGACAGACCTCTGGAAACACCATATATTTT,CASSQARQTSGNTIYF
NA,NA,TRBJ1-1,TRBV21-1,TGTGCCAGCAGCAGACCCGGGACAGGGCTCGGGTTGAACACTGAAGCTTTCTTT,CASSRPGTGLGLNTEAFF
TRBD1,once,TRBJ2-7,TRBV19,TGTGCCAGTAGTGCTGGACAGGGGAGCTCCTACGAGCAGTACTTC,CASSAGQGSSYEQYF
TRBD2,NA,TRBJ2-7,TRBV5-5,TGTGCCAGCAGCCTGGCCTGGACTAGCGAAGGGTACGAGCAGTACTTC,CASSLAWTSEGYEQYF
NA,NA,TRBJ1-1,TRBV5-1,TGCGCCAGCAGCTTGGGAAGGGGCTTGGACACTGAAGCTTTCTTT,CASSLGRGLDTEAFF
NA,few,TRBJ1-1,TRBV7-8,TGTGCCAGCAGCAGCAGACAGAACACTGAAGCTTTCTTT,CASSSRQNTEAFF
TRBD2,NA,TRBJ2-2,TRBV13,TGTGCCAGCAGCTCAGGACTAGCGGGGGGGCCAGACGGGGAGCTGTTTTTT,CASSSGLAGGPDGELFF
TRBD1,NA,TRBJ2-1,TRBV10-3,TGTGCCATCAGCCCAGGACAGGGCCCATACAATGAGCAGTTCTTC,CAISPGQGPYNEQFF
NA,NA,TRBJ1-2,TRBV28,TGTGCCAGCGGAACCAGGGTAAGAGGCTACACCTTC,CASGTRVRGYTF
TRBD1,once,TRBJ2-2,TRBV10-3,TGTGCCACCTCCTACCCCGGGACAGGGGGCCTCGGGGAGCTGTTTTTT,CATSYPGTGGLGELFF